This T cell receptor (beta chain) derives from a study of CD8+ T cells in alopecia areata. Notes on this clone: Its antigen is undetermined.

Described treatment: oral pan-JAK inhibitor, 5-10 mg twice daily. Sequencing relied on a cDNA template that was reverse transcribed from extracted RNA. The assay was immunoSEQ multiplex PCR, and TCRdb's table has in-frame clones only and misses some. The data hold around 100,000 clones, with around 50% observed a single time. Study-level results: Numerous expanded lesional clones remained in scalp and blood during tofacitinib.

Germline V gene sequence: CDR1 GTSNPN, CDR2 SVGIG (reference sequence). CDR3 length: 13 residues. Trimming took off 2 bases at V and 5 bases at J, with 12 bases between the two ends. This TCR derives from a human donor with alopecia areata. Here the sequenced sample was CD8+ T cells sorted from blood, taken at week 24, from a patient treated with tofacitinib. V gene TRBV30 combines with J gene TRBJ2-5; D is uncertain. For the CDR3, the DNA is TGTGCCTGGAGTCTTAGCCCGTCGGAGACCCAGTACTTC. Protein product: CAWSLSPSETQYF.